One and the same sample provided the 5 T cell receptor beta chains below, sequenced in a study of T cells in Graves' hyperthyroidism and ophthalmopathy. Template material for amplifying TCR beta CDR3 regions consisted of RNA transcripts. Initially, a first-round RT-PCR of the TCR CDR3 employed the HTBI primer set. TCRdb redid the calling of the multiplex PCR reads with MiXCR, one entry per CDR3 protein. The sample has over 300,000 distinct CDR3 sequences; 11% to 15% are singletons. What was sequenced was blood. The receptors here all came from an older woman with Graves' hyperthyroidism.

This sequence joins TRBV6-5 and TRBJ1-4; D remains unclear. Per germline, CDR1 MNHEY and CDR2 SVGAGI. The V end lost 4 bases, the J end lost 8 bases, and 20 bases lay between the germline ends. The CDR3 runs to 16 residues. CDR3 sequence: CASSSPDFGVGEKLFF. In DNA form, the CDR3 reads TGTGCCAGCAGTTCCCCGGACTTCGGGGTGGGGGAAAAACTGTTTTTT.

This clonotype was seen a handful of times. The rearrangement links TRBV5-1 to TRBJ2-7; D possibly uses TRBD1 or TRBD2 (5 bases each). Germline assignment: CDR1 SGHRS and CDR2 YFSETQ. This CDR3 is 15 amino acids long. Trimming left V 4 bases short and J 4 bases short, with 18 bases between. The CDR3 reads CASSPREGWGYEQYF. The CDR3 DNA sequence: TGCGCCAGCAGCCCCCGCGAGGGGTGGGGGTACGAGCAGTACTTC.

This clonotype showed up many times. V gene TRBV29-1 combines with J gene TRBJ1-6; 10 nucleotides align to TRBD1. The CDR3 loop spans 13 amino acids. CDR1 is SQVTM, CDR2 ANQGSEA, per germline. V lost 6 bases and J lost 6; bases outside the gene matches: 2. The CDR3 loop reads CSVGTGANSPLHF. The CDR3 coding sequence is TGCAGCGTCGGGACAGGGGCTAATTCACCCCTCCACTTT.

This clonotype appeared many times. The gene calls are TRBV5-8 and TRBJ2-5; 8 bases fit TRBD2. With V trimmed by 7 bases and J by 4 bases, 9 bases remained unmatched. The CDR3 runs to 14 residues. Germline assignment: CDR1 SGHTS and CDR2 YDEGEE. The CDR3 nucleotides read TGTGCCAGCCCCGGGAGGGCCCTTGGAGAGACCCAGTACTTC. This codes for CASPGRALGETQYF.

This clonotype was counted many times. CDR3 bases: TGCGCCAGCAGTCTAGCGGGGGACCCCTACGAGCAGTACTTC. Residues: CASSLAGDPYEQYF. The rearrangement uses TRBV5-1 and TRBJ2-7; 10 bases line up with TRBD2. This CDR3 has 14 amino acids. Unmatched junction bases numbered 4, after V lost 5 bases and J lost 2 bases. CDR1 SGHRS and CDR2 YFSETQ come from the germline V gene.